This TCR beta chain was identified during a study of cytomegalovirus exposure and HLA in healthy donors. Details on this clone: Its specificity is not known.

Points from the study as a whole: Analyzed later, association rates of TCRs varied across HLA loci, with DRB1 most and HLA-C fewest. For TCR beta chains, V- and J-gene trimming was later linked to a missense DCLRE1C variant. Judged likely to be a sequencing artifact was a cluster of highly shared sequence variants. Most subjects had HLA-A and HLA-B alleles reportedly predicted accurately by TCR beta sequences.

PCR involved 60 Vbeta and 13 Jbeta primers. Produced via immunoSEQ multiplex PCR; TCRdb's table is partial and in-frame only. The top ten clones hold around 2.2% of a sample with about 180,000 clones, about 80% of them seen once. This CDR3 has 17 residues. The junction had 12 bases not matched to a gene; V was cut back by 4 bases and J by 4 bases. The germline V gene has CDR1 SGHRS and CDR2 YFSETQ. The TCR comes from a man aged 60 to 75 in good health and CMV-seronegative. Source material: PBMCs. The chain joins TRBV5-1 to TRBJ1-4, with TRBD1 identical over 8 bases. The CDR3 sequence is CASSPGQGSNYNEKLFF. The DNA for the CDR3 is TGCGCCAGCAGCCCTGGACAGGGTTCGAACTATAATGAAAAACTGTTTTTT.